The 23 T cell receptor beta chains listed next were all sequenced from one sample in a study of blood T cell repertoires in COVID-19. The method was immunoSEQ multiplex PCR; TCRdb's version includes in-frame clones alone and lacks a portion of them. The sample has about 240,000 clones, approximately 86% seen once; the top ten hold just under 6.5%. Sequences were obtained from peripheral blood. These receptors came from a woman aged 60-70 years with active or convalescent COVID-19.

The chain combines TRBV7-3 with TRBJ2-6; D is perhaps TRBD1 (5 bases). This CDR3 region has 17 residues. CDR1 and CDR2 from the germline V gene are SGHTA and FQGTGA. V was trimmed by 5 bases and J by 0 bases, leaving 14 bases between them. In nucleotides, the CDR3 is TGTGCCAGCAGCACCCAGGGTTGGAGCTCTGGGGCCAACGTCCTGACTTTC. Translated, it gives CASSTQGWSSGANVLTF.

In DNA, the CDR3 is TGTGCCAGCAGTTACGGCGGGACCACCTACAATGAGCAGTTCTTC. Protein product: CASSYGGTTYNEQFF. The V and J genes are TRBV6-5 and TRBJ2-1, with D maybe TRBD2 (6 bases). Germline V gene lookup returns CDR1 MNHEY and CDR2 SVGAGI. V shed 2 bases and J shed 2 bases, with 10 bases lying between them. The CDR3 is made up of 15 amino acids.

DNA of the CDR3: TGCAGCGTTGGCCCCGACACGGGGACAGATACGCAGTATTTT. Translating gives CSVGPDTGTDTQYF. V is TRBV29-1 and J is TRBJ2-3, with D possibly TRBD2 on 5 matching bases. V lost 4 bases to trimming and J lost 3 bases, with 14 bases between them. Germline V gene sequence: CDR1 SQVTM, CDR2 ANQGSEA. The CDR3 extends over 14 amino acids.

V usage is TRBV7-9 and J usage is TRBJ2-1; 10 nucleotides align to TRBD2. The CDR3 spans 16 residues. V shed 0 bases and J 3 bases; nucleotides not matched to a gene: 2. CDR1 is SEHNR and CDR2 is FQNEAQ in the germline V gene (reference sequence). The CDR3 sequence is CASSLATSGYYNEQFF. The CDR3 nucleotides are TGTGCCAGCAGCTTAGCGACTAGCGGGTACTACAATGAGCAGTTCTTC.

The V call is TRBV12-3 or TRBV12-4, the J call TRBJ1-1, with D possibly matching TRBD1 (5 bases). V was cut by 6 bases and J by 4 bases, with 12 bases left in between. The length of the CDR3 is 13 residues. CDR3 coding DNA: TGTGCCAGCAGGGGGGAGGATGGCACTGAAGCTTTCTTT. This translates into CASRGEDGTEAFF.

This clone has only one observation. The chain has TRBV7-2 and TRBJ2-2, with TRBD2 identical over 7 bases. Per the germline V gene, CDR1 is SGHTA and CDR2 is FQGNSA. V was pared by 6 bases and J by 1 base, with 5 bases of the junction left unmatched. This CDR3 is 15 amino acids long. CDR3 DNA sequence: TGTGCCAGCAGGCGGGGGAGAGGGAACACCGGGGAGCTGTTTTTT. It specifies CASRRGRGNTGELFF.

The chain recombines TRBV28 with TRBJ2-3; D is perhaps TRBD1 (6 bases). The V gene's germline CDR1 is MDHEN and CDR2 SYDVKM. The CDR3 has 17 residues. With 3 bases removed from V and 0 bases from J, the gap between germline ends came to 16 bases. Written as DNA, the CDR3 is TGTGCCAGCAGTTTCCCTTCTCGGACAGCCAGCACAGATACGCAGTATTTT. Residues: CASSFPSRTASTDTQYF. Looking up the rest from reference TRBV28 and TRBJ2-3 gives the full variable domain: DVKVTQSSRYLVKRTGEKVFLECVQDMDHENMFWYRQDPGLGLRLIYFSYDVKMKEKGDIPEGYSVSREKKERFSLILESASTNQTSMYLCASSFPSRTASTDTQYFGPGTRLTVL.

The rearrangement links TRBV6-2 or TRBV6-3 to TRBJ1-5; the match to TRBD1 covers 9 bases. The junction had 3 bases not matched to a gene; V was cut back by 5 bases and J by 7 bases. This CDR3 is built from 13 residues. CDR1 is MNHEY and CDR2 is SVGEGT in the germline V gene. In DNA, the CDR3 is TGTGCCAGCAGTGGAGACAGGGGGCAGCCCCAGCATTTT. Translation: CASSGDRGQPQHF.

This chain uses TRBV15 with TRBJ2-3; perhaps TRBD1 as D (5 bases). The germline V and J ends were trimmed by 7 bases and 2 bases, with 13 bases remaining between them. The CDR3 length is 14 residues. Germline V CDR1 and CDR2: LNHNV, YYDKDF (reference sequence). CDR3 sequence (DNA): TGTGCCACCAATGGTGGACAAGTCACAGATACGCAGTATTTT. It codes for CATNGGQVTDTQYF. The entire variable domain, with the rest obtained from reference TRBV15 and TRBJ2-3, is as follows: DAMVIQNPRYQVTQFGKPVTLSCSQTLNHNVMYWYQQKSSQAPKLLFHYYDKDFNNEADTPDNFQSRRPNTSFCFLDIRSPGLGDTAMYLCATNGGQVTDTQYFGPGTRLTVL.

This clone appeared a few times. In the same sample, other DNA sequences code for this CDR3. V is TRBV6-5 and J is TRBJ1-5, with D perhaps TRBD1 (6 bases). Germline V lookup: CDR1 MNHEY, CDR2 SVGAGI. V was pared by 0 bases and J by 2 bases, with 8 bases between. This CDR3 contains 15 residues. The CDR3 DNA sequence: TGTGCCAGCAGTTACTCGTCAGGGGGCAATCAGCCCCAGCATTTT. Translating gives CASSYSSGGNQPQHF.

The chain recombines TRBV5-1 with TRBJ1-6, with D possibly being TRBD1 (5 bases). Trimming removed 5 bases from V and 4 bases from J, with 10 bases in between. Germline V gene sequence: CDR1 SGHRS, CDR2 YFSETQ. The CDR3 loop spans 14 amino acids. The CDR3 protein is CASSLGQYNSPLHF. The CDR3 coding sequence is TGCGCCAGCAGTCTCGGACAATATAATTCACCCCTCCACTTT.

The J gene is TRBJ1-5, the V gene TRBV18; tentatively, D is TRBD1 (6 bases). CDR1 KGHSH and CDR2 LQKENI come from the germline V gene. V was trimmed by 6 bases and J by 4 bases, leaving 13 bases between them. The CDR3 loop spans 14 amino acids. The chain's CDR3 is CASSLGQINQPQHF. For the CDR3, the DNA is TGTGCCAGCTCCCTAGGACAGATTAATCAGCCCCAGCATTTT.

The rearrangement links TRBV13 to TRBJ2-3, with 15 bases that match TRBD2. CDR1 and CDR2 (germline): PRHDT, FYEKMQ (reference sequence). V lost 5 bases, J lost 4 bases, and 10 bases stayed unmatched. This CDR3 spans 18 amino acids. CDR3 coding DNA: TGTGCCAGCAGCCCCGGGACTAGCGGGGGGCGGAGGGCAGATACGCAGTATTTT. Protein: CASSPGTSGGRRADTQYF.

This chain joins TRBV21-1 and TRBJ2-5; the table's TRBD2 call for D was not verified on the DNA. TRBV21-1 is a known pseudogene. This CDR3 comprises 19 residues. For the CDR3, the DNA is TGTGCCAGCAGCAAAGTGACTACTAGCGGGGAACAGGGGTCGGAGACCCAGTACTTC. Translation: CASSKVTTSGEQGSETQYF.

The chain couples TRBV19 to TRBJ2-1; 13 nucleotides match TRBD2. Unmatched junction bases numbered 6, after V lost 2 bases and J lost 8 bases. The CDR3 has 16 residues. CDR1 and CDR2 from the germline V gene are LNHDA and SQIVND (reference sequence). CDR3 in amino acids: CASSITSGRARDEQFF. The CDR3 DNA follows: TGTGCCAGTAGTATAACTAGCGGGAGGGCCAGAGATGAGCAGTTCTTC.

The V call is TRBV5-1, the J call TRBJ1-1; D ambiguous. The CDR3 consists of 14 residues. With 0 bases removed from V and 3 bases from J, the gap between germline ends came to 9 bases. Germline values: CDR1 SGHRS, CDR2 YFSETQ. The CDR3 sequence is CASSLAGVDTEAFF. For the CDR3, the DNA is TGCGCCAGCAGCTTGGCCGGGGTGGACACTGAAGCTTTCTTT.

The V call is TRBV9, the J call TRBJ2-1; D is ambiguous. Germline values: CDR1 SGDLS, CDR2 YYNGEE. Trimming left V 0 bases short and J 0 bases short, with 10 bases between. The CDR3 covers 16 residues. The CDR3 protein is CASSVGAARSYNEQFF. CDR3 in DNA: TGTGCCAGCAGCGTAGGCGCGGCACGCTCCTACAATGAGCAGTTCTTC.

The rearrangement joins TRBV5-1 to TRBJ2-5, with D maybe TRBD2 (6 bases). Trimming removed 5 bases from V and 5 bases from J, with 16 bases in between. This CDR3 spans 14 amino acids. The V gene's germline CDR1 is SGHRS and CDR2 YFSETQ. The CDR3 DNA sequence: TGCGCCAGCAGAGGGACTCCCGGAGGGGAGACCCAGTACTTC. Translation: CASRGTPGGETQYF.

As regards this clone: The junction departs from germline at one end; a sequencing error may be responsible. The V call is TRBV10-2, the J call TRBJ1-1, with 8 bases identical to TRBD1. The germline V gene has CDR1 WSHSY and CDR2 SAAADI. CDR3 length: 15 residues. CDR3 DNA sequence: TGCGCCAGCAGTAAGTCCCGGGACAGGCTCTCTGAAGCTTTCTTT. It codes for CASSKSRDRLSEAFF.

The chain couples TRBV6-5 to TRBJ2-3; 12 nucleotides match TRBD2. CDR1 and CDR2 from the germline V gene are MNHEY and SVGAGI. CDR3 size: 15 residues. The V and J ends lost 5 bases and 4 bases, in that order; junction bases with no gene match: 4. The CDR3 bases are TGTGCCAGCAGTATCGGGACTAGCGGGTCAGATACGCAGTATTTT. Translating gives CASSIGTSGSDTQYF.

The rearrangement joins TRBV15 to TRBJ1-5; 8 bases are a match to TRBD1. Germline CDR1 and CDR2: LNHNV and YYDKDF (reference sequence). CDR3 size: 16 residues. V lost 0 bases to trimming and J lost 5 bases; unmatched junction nucleotides: 6. The CDR3, as DNA: TGTGCCACCAGCAGAGATCTAGCAGGGGGCCATCAGCCCCAGCATTTT. Residues: CATSRDLAGGHQPQHF. Complete variable domain (other parts from reference TRBV15 and TRBJ1-5): DAMVIQNPRYQVTQFGKPVTLSCSQTLNHNVMYWYQQKSSQAPKLLFHYYDKDFNNEADTPDNFQSRRPNTSFCFLDIRSPGLGDTAMYLCATSRDLAGGHQPQHFGDGTRLSIL.

The rearrangement joins TRBV24-1 to TRBJ1-5; TRBD1 aligns across 7 bases. CDR1 and CDR2 from the germline V gene are KGHDR and SFDVKD. CDR3 length: 16 residues. The V segment lost 2 bases and the J segment 0 bases; nucleotides outside the gene matches: 3. CDR3 in amino acids: CATSDSQGPSNQPQHF. The CDR3 bases are TGTGCCACCAGTGATTCACAGGGGCCTAGCAATCAGCCCCAGCATTTT.

This chain links TRBV7-6 with TRBJ2-3, with D possibly matching TRBD2 (5 bases). CDR1 and CDR2 from the germline V gene are SGHVS and FNYEAQ. The CDR3 covers 16 residues. Trimming removed 4 bases from V and 3 bases from J, with 17 bases in between. The CDR3 bases are TGTGCCAGCAGCTCCCCTAATGGACTCTTAACAGATACGCAGTATTTT. This encodes CASSSPNGLLTDTQYF.